The 4 T cell receptor beta chains reported below all come from one sample, sequenced in a study of CD8+ T cells in alopecia areata. Once RNA had been extracted, it was reverse transcribed into cDNA to act as the sequencing template. Sequencing was performed with immunoSEQ multiplex PCR; in TCRdb, only in-frame clones are kept and a portion is missing. The table records 150,000 to 200,000 clones, around 49% of them present only once. Treatment meaning: oral pan-JAK inhibitor, 5-10 mg twice daily. Sequenced here: CD8+ T cells sorted from blood, sampled at approximately week 52, from a patient treated with tofacitinib. All receptors come from a human donor with alopecia areata.

This chain links TRBV30 with TRBJ2-7, with TRBD2 as a possible D gene (6 bases). Per germline, CDR1 GTSNPN and CDR2 SVGIG (reference sequence). V lost 8 bases and J lost 7, with 21 bases in between. This CDR3 contains 13 residues. Written as DNA, the CDR3 is TGTGCCGCATCAGTCAGTCCCGCGGGAGAGCAGTACTTC. It encodes CAASVSPAGEQYF. Looking up the rest from reference TRBV30 and TRBJ2-7 gives the full variable domain: SQTIHQWPATLVQPVGSPLSLECTVEGTSNPNLYWYRQAAGRGLQLLFYSVGIGQISSEVPQNLSASRPQDRQFILSSKKLLLSDSGFYLCAASVSPAGEQYFGPGTRLTVT.

The genes are TRBV30 and TRBJ1-5; D is unclear. Between the trimmed V and J ends, which lost 4 bases and 4 bases, there was a span of 17 bases. CDR3 size: 15 residues. Germline CDR1 GTSNPN, CDR2 SVGIG (reference sequence). CDR3 loop: CAWTPFGQLNQPQHF. The CDR3 DNA reads as TGTGCCTGGACTCCTTTTGGGCAGTTAAATCAGCCCCAGCATTTT.

Worth noting for this clone: At the DNA level, this CDR3 is encoded by other sequences in the same sample as well. The V call is TRBV9, the J call TRBJ2-7; D gene uncertain. There are 13 residues in the CDR3. Germline V gene data show CDR1 as SGDLS and CDR2 as YYNGEE. Trimming shortened V by 0 bases and J by 1 base, and 5 bases separated the two germline ends. CDR3: CASSVGGSYEQYF. CDR3 bases: TGTGCCAGCAGCGTAGGGGGATCCTACGAGCAGTACTTC.

The chain couples TRBV9 to TRBJ2-7, with D possibly being TRBD1 or TRBD2 (5 bases each). With 3 bases removed from V and 0 bases from J, the gap between germline ends came to 10 bases. The length of the CDR3 is 14 residues. Germline V lookup: CDR1 SGDLS, CDR2 YYNGEE. For the CDR3, the DNA is TGTGCCAGCAGCGGGGACGGTAACTCCTACGAGCAGTACTTC. This encodes CASSGDGNSYEQYF.